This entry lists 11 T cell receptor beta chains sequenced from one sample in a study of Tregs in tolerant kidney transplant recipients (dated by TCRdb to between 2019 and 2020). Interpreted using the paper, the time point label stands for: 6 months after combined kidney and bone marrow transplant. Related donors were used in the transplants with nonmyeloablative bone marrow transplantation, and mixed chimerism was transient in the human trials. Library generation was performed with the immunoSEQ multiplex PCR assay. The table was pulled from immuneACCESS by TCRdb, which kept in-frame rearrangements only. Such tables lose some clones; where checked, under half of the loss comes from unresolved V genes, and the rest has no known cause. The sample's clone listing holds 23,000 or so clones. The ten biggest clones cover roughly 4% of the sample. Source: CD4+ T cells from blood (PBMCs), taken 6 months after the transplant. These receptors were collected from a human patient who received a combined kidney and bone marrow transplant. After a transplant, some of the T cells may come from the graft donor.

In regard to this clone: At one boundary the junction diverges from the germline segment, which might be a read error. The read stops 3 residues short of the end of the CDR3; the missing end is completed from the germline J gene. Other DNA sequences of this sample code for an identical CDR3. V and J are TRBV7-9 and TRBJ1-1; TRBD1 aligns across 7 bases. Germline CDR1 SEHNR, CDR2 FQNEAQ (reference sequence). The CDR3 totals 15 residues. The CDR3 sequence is CASSHTGQSNTEAFF. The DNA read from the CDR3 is TGTGCAAGCAGCCATACGGGACAGTCGAACACTGAA.

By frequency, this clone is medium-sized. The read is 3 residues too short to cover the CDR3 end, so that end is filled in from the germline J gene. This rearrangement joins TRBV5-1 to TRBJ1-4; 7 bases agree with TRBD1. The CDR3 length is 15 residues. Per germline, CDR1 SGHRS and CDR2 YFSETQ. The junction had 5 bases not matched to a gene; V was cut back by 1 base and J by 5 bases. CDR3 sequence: CASSLTGANNEKLFF. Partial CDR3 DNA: TGCGCCAGCAGCTTGACAGGGGCGAACAATGAAAAA.

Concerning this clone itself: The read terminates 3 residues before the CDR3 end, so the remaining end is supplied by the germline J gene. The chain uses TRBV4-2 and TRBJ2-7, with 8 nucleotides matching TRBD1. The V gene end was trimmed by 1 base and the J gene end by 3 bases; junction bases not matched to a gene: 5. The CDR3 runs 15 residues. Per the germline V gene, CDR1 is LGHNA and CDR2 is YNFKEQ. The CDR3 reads CASSQGEDRVYEQYF. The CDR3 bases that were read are TGTGCCAGCAGCCAAGGGGAGGACAGGGTCTACGAG.

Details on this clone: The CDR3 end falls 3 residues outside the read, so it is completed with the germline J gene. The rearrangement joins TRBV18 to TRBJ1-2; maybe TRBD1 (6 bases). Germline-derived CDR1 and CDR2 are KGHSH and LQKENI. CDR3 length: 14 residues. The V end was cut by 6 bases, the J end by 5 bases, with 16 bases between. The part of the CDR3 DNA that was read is TGTGCCAGCTCTGTCGGGGCAGGGACATATGGC. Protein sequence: CASSVGAGTYG. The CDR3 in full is CASSVGAGTYGYTF.

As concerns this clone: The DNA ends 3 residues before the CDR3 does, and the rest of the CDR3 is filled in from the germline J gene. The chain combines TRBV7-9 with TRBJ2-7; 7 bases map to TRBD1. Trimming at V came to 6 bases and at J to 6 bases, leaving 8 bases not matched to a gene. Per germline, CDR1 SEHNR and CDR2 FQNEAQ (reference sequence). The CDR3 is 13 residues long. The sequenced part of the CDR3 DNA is TGTGCCAGCAGACTAACAGGGGCGGCCGAG. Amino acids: CASRLTGAAE. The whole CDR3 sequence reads CASRLTGAAEQYF.

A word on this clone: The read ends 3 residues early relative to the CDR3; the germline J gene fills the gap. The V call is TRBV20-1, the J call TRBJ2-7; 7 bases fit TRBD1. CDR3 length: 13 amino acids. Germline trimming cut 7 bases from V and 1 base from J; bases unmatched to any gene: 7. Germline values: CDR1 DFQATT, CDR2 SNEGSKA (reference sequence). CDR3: CSVPDRLSYEQYF. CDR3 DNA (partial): TGCAGTGTACCGGACAGGCTTTCCTACGAG.

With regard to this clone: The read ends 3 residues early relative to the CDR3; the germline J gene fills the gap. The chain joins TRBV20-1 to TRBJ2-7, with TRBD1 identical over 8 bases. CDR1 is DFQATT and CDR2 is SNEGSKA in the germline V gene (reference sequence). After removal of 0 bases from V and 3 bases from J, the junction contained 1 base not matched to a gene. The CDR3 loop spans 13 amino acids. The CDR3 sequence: CSAREQGVYEQYF. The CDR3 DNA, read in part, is TGCAGTGCTAGAGAACAGGGGGTCTACGAG.

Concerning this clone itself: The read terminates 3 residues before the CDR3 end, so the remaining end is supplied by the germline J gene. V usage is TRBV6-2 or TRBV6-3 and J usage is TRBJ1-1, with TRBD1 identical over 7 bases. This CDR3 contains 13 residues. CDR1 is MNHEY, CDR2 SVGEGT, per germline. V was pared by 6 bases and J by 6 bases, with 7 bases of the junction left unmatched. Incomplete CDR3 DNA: TGTGCCAGCAGATTACAGGGGAAACCTGAA. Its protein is CASRLQGKPE. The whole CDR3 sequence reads CASRLQGKPEAFF.

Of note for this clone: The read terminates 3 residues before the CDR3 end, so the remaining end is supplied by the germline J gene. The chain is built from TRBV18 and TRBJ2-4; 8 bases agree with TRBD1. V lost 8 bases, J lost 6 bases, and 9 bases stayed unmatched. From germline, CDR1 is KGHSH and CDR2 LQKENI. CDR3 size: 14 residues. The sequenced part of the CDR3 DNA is TGTGCCAGCGGGTCAGGGGGCGGCTTAAACATT. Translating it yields CASGSGGGLNI. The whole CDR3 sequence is CASGSGGGLNIQYF.

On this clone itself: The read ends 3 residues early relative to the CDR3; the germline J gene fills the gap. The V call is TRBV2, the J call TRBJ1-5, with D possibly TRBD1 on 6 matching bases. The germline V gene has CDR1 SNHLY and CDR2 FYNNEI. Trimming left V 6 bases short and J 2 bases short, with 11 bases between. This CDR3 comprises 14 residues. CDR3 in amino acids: CASSQDRGNQPQHF. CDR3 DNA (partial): TGTGCCAGCAGCCAGGACAGAGGCAATCAGCCC.

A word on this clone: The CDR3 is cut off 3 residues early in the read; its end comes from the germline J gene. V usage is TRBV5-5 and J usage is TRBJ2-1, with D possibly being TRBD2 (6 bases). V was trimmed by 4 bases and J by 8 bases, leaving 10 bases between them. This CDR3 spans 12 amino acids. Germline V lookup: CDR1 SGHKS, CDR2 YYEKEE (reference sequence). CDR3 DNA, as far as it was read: TGTGCCAGCAGCGGGGGGTCCGATGAG. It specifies CASSGGSDE. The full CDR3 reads CASSGGSDEQFF.